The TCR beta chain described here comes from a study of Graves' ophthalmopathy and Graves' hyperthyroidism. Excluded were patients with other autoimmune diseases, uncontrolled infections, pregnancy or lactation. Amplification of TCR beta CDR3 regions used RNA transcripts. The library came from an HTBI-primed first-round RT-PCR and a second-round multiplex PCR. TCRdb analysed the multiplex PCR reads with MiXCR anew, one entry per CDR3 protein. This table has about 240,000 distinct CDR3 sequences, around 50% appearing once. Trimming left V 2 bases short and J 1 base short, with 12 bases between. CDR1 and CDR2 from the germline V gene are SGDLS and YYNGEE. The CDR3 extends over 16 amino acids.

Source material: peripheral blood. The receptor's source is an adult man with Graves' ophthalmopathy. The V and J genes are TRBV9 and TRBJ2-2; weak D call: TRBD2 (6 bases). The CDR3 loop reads CASSVLATVNTGELFF. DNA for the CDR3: TGTGCCAGCAGCGTTCTAGCGACAGTGAACACCGGGGAGCTGTTTTTT.